This is a list of T cell receptor beta chains from one sample in a study of shared clonotypes between healthy human individuals. Profiled with immunoSEQ multiplex PCR; TCRdb holds only in-frame clones, not every one. The sample has some 1,100,000 clones; 78% are singletons. Sequences were obtained from memory CD4+ T cells from PBMCs. These receptors were taken from a man aged 18 to 29 in good health. Some clones in this sample may be carry-over from other donors' samples. CDR3s include the opening cysteine and the closing phenylalanine or tryptophan. The order of the fields is D gene, clone size, V gene, J gene, CDR3 protein, CDR3 DNA. D genes are given only for firm matches. Clone size is stated in some rows and not others, as once, few, many or a class when expanded.

d_gene: TRBD2
abundance: .
v_gene: TRBV18
j_gene: TRBJ2-3
CDR3aa: CASSPQGLAGVRADTQYF
CDR3nt: TGTGCCAGCTCCCCCCAAGGACTAGCGGGAGTCAGGGCAGATACGCAGTATTTT

d_gene: .
abundance: .
v_gene: TRBV10-3
j_gene: TRBJ2-7
CDR3aa: CAISKTGEGSYEQYF
CDR3nt: TGTGCCATCAGTAAGACAGGGGAGGGATCCTACGAGCAGTACTTC

d_gene: .
abundance: .
v_gene: TRBV6-1
j_gene: TRBJ2-7
CDR3aa: CASSASTGSSYEQYF
CDR3nt: TGTGCCAGCAGTGCTTCGACTGGGAGCTCCTACGAGCAGTACTTC

d_gene: .
abundance: many
v_gene: TRBV5-5
j_gene: TRBJ1-5
CDR3aa: CASSPGFGNQPQHF
CDR3nt: TGTGCCAGCAGCCCAGGGTTTGGCAATCAGCCCCAGCATTTT

d_gene: TRBD2
abundance: .
v_gene: TRBV6-1
j_gene: TRBJ2-7
CDR3aa: CASSDRGRAGSYEQYF
CDR3nt: TGTGCCAGCAGTGATCGCGGGAGGGCTGGAAGCTACGAGCAGTACTTC

d_gene: .
abundance: .
v_gene: TRBV30
j_gene: TRBJ2-3
CDR3aa: CAWKGLRGTDTQYF
CDR3nt: TGTGCCTGGAAGGGCCTCCGGGGCACAGATACGCAGTATTTT

d_gene: .
abundance: .
v_gene: TRBV5-8
j_gene: TRBJ1-5
CDR3aa: CASSFPLAPLSNQPQHF
CDR3nt: TGTGCCAGCAGCTTCCCACTCGCCCCACTTAGCAATCAGCCCCAGCATTTT

d_gene: TRBD2
abundance: .
v_gene: TRBV28
j_gene: TRBJ2-1
CDR3aa: CASQIGGGSSYNEQFF
CDR3nt: TGTGCCAGCCAAATCGGGGGAGGGAGCTCCTACAATGAGCAGTTCTTC

d_gene: TRBD2
abundance: .
v_gene: TRBV27
j_gene: TRBJ2-7
CDR3aa: CASRTTLGRVYEQYF
CDR3nt: TGTGCCAGCAGGACAACACTGGGGAGGGTTTACGAGCAGTACTTC

d_gene: .
abundance: .
v_gene: TRBV5-1
j_gene: TRBJ2-1
CDR3aa: CASSSQNSPYNEQFF
CDR3nt: TGCGCCAGCAGCTCTCAGAACTCCCCCTACAATGAGCAGTTCTTC

d_gene: .
abundance: .
v_gene: TRBV2
j_gene: TRBJ1-5
CDR3aa: CASSRPRGGRPQHF
CDR3nt: TGTGCCAGCAGTCGCCCCAGAGGGGGGAGGCCCCAGCATTTT

d_gene: TRBD1
abundance: few
v_gene: TRBV28
j_gene: TRBJ1-3
CDR3aa: CASSGDRAGNTIYF
CDR3nt: TGTGCCAGCAGCGGCGACAGGGCTGGAAACACCATATATTTT

d_gene: .
abundance: .
v_gene: TRBV6-6
j_gene: TRBJ2-1
CDR3aa: CASSAQGGSYNEQFF
CDR3nt: TGTGCCAGCAGTGCACAGGGAGGCTCCTACAATGAGCAGTTCTTC

d_gene: TRBD2
abundance: .
v_gene: TRBV7-2
j_gene: TRBJ2-2
CDR3aa: CASSPSGGRGELFF
CDR3nt: TGTGCCAGCAGCCCCTCGGGAGGTCGCGGGGAGCTGTTTTTT

d_gene: .
abundance: .
v_gene: TRBV4-3
j_gene: TRBJ1-2
CDR3aa: CASSQNFQGRYGYTF
CDR3nt: TGCGCCAGCAGCCAAAATTTCCAGGGGAGATATGGCTACACCTTC

d_gene: .
abundance: few
v_gene: TRBV5-1
j_gene: TRBJ2-7
CDR3aa: CASSLAGQDYEQYF
CDR3nt: TGCGCCAGCAGCTTGGCCGGGCAGGACTACGAGCAGTACTTC

d_gene: .
abundance: .
v_gene: TRBV5-1
j_gene: TRBJ2-5
CDR3aa: CASSLPRGPQYF
CDR3nt: TGCGCCAGCAGCCTCCCCAGGGGTCCCCAGTACTTC

d_gene: TRBD1
abundance: .
v_gene: TRBV28
j_gene: TRBJ2-7
CDR3aa: CASSGTASYEQYF
CDR3nt: TGTGCCAGCAGTGGGACAGCTTCCTACGAGCAGTACTTC

d_gene: .
abundance: once
v_gene: TRBV5-1
j_gene: TRBJ2-2
CDR3aa: CASRPGQYSNTGELFF
CDR3nt: TGCGCCAGCCGACCCGGACAGTACTCAAACACCGGGGAGCTGTTTTTT

d_gene: .
abundance: .
v_gene: TRBV29-1
j_gene: TRBJ2-7
CDR3aa: CSVGQNNIIYEQYF
CDR3nt: TGCAGCGTTGGTCAGAACAATATAATCTACGAGCAGTACTTC

d_gene: .
abundance: .
v_gene: TRBV6-1
j_gene: TRBJ2-1
CDR3aa: CASSVTWGLYNEQFF
CDR3nt: TGTGCCAGCAGTGTGACATGGGGGCTCTACAATGAGCAGTTCTTC

d_gene: .
abundance: .
v_gene: TRBV6-1
j_gene: TRBJ1-2
CDR3aa: CASSENSYGYTF
CDR3nt: TGTGCCAGCAGTGAGAACAGCTATGGCTACACCTTC